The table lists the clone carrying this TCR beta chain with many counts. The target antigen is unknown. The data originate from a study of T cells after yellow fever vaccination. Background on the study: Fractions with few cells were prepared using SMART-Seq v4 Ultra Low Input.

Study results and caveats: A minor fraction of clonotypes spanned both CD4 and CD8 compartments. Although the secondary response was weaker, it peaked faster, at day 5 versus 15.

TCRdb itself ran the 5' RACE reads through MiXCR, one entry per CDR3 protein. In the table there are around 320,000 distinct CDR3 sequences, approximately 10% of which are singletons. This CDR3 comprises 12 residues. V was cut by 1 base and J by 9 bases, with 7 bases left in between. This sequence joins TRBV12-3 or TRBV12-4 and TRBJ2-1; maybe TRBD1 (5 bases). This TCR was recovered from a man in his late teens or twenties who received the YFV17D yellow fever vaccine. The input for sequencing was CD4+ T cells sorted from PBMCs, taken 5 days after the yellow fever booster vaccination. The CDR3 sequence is CASSLVRGEQFF. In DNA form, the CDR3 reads TGTGCCAGCAGTTTAGTAAGGGGTGAGCAGTTCTTC.